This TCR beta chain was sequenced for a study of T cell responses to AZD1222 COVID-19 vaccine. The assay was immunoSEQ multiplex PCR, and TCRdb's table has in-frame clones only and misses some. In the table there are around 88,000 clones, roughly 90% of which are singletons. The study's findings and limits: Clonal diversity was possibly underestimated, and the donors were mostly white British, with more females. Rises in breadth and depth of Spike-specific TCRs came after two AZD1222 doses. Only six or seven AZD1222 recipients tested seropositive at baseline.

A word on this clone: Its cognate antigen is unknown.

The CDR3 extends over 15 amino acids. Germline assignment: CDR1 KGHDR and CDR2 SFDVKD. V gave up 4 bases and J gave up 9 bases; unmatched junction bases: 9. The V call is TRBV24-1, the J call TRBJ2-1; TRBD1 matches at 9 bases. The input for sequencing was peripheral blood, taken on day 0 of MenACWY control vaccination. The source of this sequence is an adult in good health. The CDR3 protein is CATSETGTGLVEQFF. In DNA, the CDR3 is TGTGCCACCAGTGAAACCGGGACAGGGTTGGTTGAGCAGTTCTTC.